This TCR beta chain was identified during a study of T cell responses to AZD1222 COVID-19 vaccine. Sequencing used immunoSEQ multiplex PCR; TCRdb keeps in-frame clones, though not all of them. The sample holds 100,000 to 150,000 clones; about 79% are singletons and the top ten take 27%. The source material was peripheral blood, sampled 28 days after the second AZD1222 dose. The receptor comes from an adult who received the AZD1222 COVID-19 vaccine.

CDR3 protein: CASTSGGNYGYTF. DNA of the CDR3: TGTGCCAGCACCTCGGGGGGTAACTATGGCTACACCTTC. This rearrangement joins TRBV28 to TRBJ1-2; D may be TRBD1 (5 bases). CDR3 size: 13 residues. The V end was cut by 7 bases, the J end by 1 base, with 10 bases between. The germline V gene has CDR1 MDHEN and CDR2 SYDVKM.